This T cell receptor (beta chain) derives from a study of T-cell reconstitution after alpha-beta-depleted transplantation in children. Study results and limitations: As was reported, about two months after transplant, alpha-beta T cells came from several hundred expanded graft clones. Fresh T-cell production supplied most of the T-cell counts and diversity seen one year after transplant. Some patients showed high day-60 TCRbeta diversity, which derived from surviving recipient T cells and thymic progenitors.

Germline V gives CDR1 DFQATT, CDR2 SNEGSKA (reference sequence). The V end lost 1 base, the J end lost 0 bases, and 16 bases lay between the germline ends. CDR3 length equals 18 residues. A TCRbeta library incorporating unique molecular identifiers was prepared. TCRdb itself ran the PCR reads through MiXCR, one entry per CDR3 protein. Of hundreds of thousands of distinct CDR3 sequences in the sample, roughly 23% are singletons; the top ten hold roughly 14%. With respect to this clonotype: The target antigen is unknown.

This rearrangement joins TRBV20-1 to TRBJ1-6, with unresolved D. This TCR came from a boy under three years old who had a stem cell transplant for acute myeloid leukemia, so the T cells may come from the graft donor. The sequences come from PBMCs, mostly from graft donor cells, collected 360 days after TCRalphabeta/CD19-depleted stem cell transplant. The CDR3 bases are TGCAGTGCTAGAGCCGGACGAACCCTAGGCTCCTATAATTCACCCCTCCACTTT. Its protein product is CSARAGRTLGSYNSPLHF.